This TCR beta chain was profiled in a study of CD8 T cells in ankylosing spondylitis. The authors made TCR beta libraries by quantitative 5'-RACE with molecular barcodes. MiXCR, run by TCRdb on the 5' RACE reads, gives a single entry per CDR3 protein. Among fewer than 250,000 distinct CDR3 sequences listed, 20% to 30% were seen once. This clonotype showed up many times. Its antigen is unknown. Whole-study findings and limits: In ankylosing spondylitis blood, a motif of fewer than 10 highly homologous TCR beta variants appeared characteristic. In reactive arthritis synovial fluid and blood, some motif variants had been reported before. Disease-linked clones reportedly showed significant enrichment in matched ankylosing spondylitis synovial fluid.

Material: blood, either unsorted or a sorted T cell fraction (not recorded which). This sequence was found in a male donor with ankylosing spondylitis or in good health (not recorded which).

CDR3 amino acids: CASSLSSSQRSYNEQFF. In DNA, the CDR3 is TGTGCCAGCAGTTTATCAAGTAGCCAACGCTCCTACAATGAGCAGTTCTTC. This chain joins TRBV27 and TRBJ2-1; D unresolved. V was shortened by 0 bases and J by 0 bases, with 12 bases between the two germline ends. The CDR3 is 17 amino acids. CDR1 MNHEY and CDR2 SMNVEV come from the germline V gene (reference sequence).